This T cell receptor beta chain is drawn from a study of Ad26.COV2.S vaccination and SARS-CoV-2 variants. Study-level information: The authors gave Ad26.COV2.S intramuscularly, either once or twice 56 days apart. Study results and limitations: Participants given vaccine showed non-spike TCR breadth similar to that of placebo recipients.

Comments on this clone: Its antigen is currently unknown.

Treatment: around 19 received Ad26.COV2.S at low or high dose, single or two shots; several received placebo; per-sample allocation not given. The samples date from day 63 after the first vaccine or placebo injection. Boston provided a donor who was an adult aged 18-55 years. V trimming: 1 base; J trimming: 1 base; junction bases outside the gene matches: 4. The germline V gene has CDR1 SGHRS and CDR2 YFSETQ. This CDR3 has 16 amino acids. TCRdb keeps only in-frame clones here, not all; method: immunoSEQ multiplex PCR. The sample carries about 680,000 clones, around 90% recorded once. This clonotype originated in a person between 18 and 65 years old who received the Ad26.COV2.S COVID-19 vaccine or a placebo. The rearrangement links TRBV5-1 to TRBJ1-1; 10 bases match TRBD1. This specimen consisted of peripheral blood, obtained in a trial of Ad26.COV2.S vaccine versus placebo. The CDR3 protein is CASSLWTGGKNTEAFF. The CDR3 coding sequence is TGCGCCAGCAGCTTGTGGACAGGGGGGAAGAACACTGAAGCTTTCTTT.